This T cell receptor (beta chain) was captured in a study of T cell changes during pregnancy in multiple sclerosis. CDR3 length: 13 residues. Germline V CDR1 and CDR2: PRHDT, FYEKMQ (reference sequence). V shed 4 bases, J shed 4 bases, and the junction held 3 bases outside the gene matches. This clone was seen only once. Produced via immunoSEQ multiplex PCR; TCRdb's table is partial and in-frame only. The table has 55,000 to 75,000 clones, 91% seen once. This receptor was identified in a female donor in good health, enrolled as a control in a pregnancy study. V usage is TRBV13 and J usage is TRBJ1-2, with TRBD1 identical over 7 bases. The sample was peripheral blood, taken in the third trimester of pregnancy. The CDR3 is CASSSRTGYGYTF. In nucleotides, the CDR3 is TGTGCCAGCAGCTCGAGGACAGGCTATGGCTACACCTTC.